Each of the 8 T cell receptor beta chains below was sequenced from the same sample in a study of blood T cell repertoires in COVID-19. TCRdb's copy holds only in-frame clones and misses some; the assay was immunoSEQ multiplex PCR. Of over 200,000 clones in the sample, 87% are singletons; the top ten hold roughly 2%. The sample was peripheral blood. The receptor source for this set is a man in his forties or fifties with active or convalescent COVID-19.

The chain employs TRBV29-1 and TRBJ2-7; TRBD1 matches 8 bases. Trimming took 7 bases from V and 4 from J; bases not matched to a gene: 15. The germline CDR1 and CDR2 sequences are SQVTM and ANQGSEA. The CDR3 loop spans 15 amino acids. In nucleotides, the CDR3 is TGCAGCGCTTCCTTTGGACAGGGTACCAAATACGAGCAGTACTTC. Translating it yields CSASFGQGTKYEQYF.

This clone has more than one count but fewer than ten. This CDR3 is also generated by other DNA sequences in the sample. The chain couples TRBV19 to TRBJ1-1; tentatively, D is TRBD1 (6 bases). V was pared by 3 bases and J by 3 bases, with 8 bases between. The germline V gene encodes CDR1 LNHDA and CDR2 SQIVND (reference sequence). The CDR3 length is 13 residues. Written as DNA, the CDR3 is TGTGCCAGTAGTATGAAGGGGGACACTGAAGCTTTCTTT. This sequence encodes CASSMKGDTEAFF.

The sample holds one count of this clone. CDR3 region: CASSLAGMNTEAFF. CDR3 nucleotide sequence: TGTGCCAGCAGCTTAGCGGGCATGAACACTGAAGCTTTCTTT. This chain links TRBV7-8 with TRBJ1-1; no reliable D call. From germline, CDR1 is SGHVS and CDR2 FQNEAQ. Trimming stripped 0 bases from V and 0 bases from J, with 5 bases between. The CDR3 totals 14 residues.

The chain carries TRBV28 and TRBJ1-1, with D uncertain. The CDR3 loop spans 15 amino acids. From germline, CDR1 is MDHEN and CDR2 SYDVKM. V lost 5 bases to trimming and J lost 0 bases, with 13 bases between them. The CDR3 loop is CASSQSGLMNTEAFF. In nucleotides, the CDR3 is TGTGCCAGCAGTCAATCCGGACTGATGAACACTGAAGCTTTCTTT.

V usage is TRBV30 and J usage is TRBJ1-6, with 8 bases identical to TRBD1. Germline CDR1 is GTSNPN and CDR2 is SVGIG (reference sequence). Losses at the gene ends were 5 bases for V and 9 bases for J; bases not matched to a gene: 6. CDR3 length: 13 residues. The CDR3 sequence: CAWPRDRSSPLHF. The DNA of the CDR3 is TGTGCCTGGCCCCGGGACAGGTCTTCACCCCTCCACTTT.

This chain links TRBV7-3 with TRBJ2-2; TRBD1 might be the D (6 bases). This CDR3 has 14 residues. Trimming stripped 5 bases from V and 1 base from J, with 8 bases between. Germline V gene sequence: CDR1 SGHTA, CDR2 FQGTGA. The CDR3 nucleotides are TGTGCCAGCAGCCCGACAGGGAACACCGGGGAGCTGTTTTTT. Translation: CASSPTGNTGELFF.

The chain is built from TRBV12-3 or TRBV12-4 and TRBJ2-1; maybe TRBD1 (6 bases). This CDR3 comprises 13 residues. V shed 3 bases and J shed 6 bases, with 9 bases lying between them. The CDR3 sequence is CASSFFRGNEQFF. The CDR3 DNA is TGTGCCAGCAGTTTCTTCAGGGGCAATGAGCAGTTCTTC.

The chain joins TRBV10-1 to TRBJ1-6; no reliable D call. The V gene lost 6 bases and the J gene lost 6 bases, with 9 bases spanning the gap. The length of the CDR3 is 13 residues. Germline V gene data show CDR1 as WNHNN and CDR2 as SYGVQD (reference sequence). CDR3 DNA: TGCGCCAGCAGCCACGGTAGTAATTCACCCCTCCACTTT. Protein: CASSHGSNSPLHF.